The T cell receptor beta chain under discussion was sequenced for a study of cytomegalovirus exposure and HLA in healthy donors. Study conclusions and caveats: Reportedly, a later analysis found an Asian-associated ancestry cluster had fewer N-insertions than the approximately 670-donor mean.

With 60 Vbeta and 13 Jbeta primers, the PCR was carried out. TCRdb keeps only in-frame clones here, not all; method: immunoSEQ multiplex PCR. The profile shows 100,000 to 150,000 clones, roughly 77% of them singletons. This clone was found once. What it recognizes is unknown. The CDR3 runs to 14 residues. Trimming removed 6 bases from V and 1 base from J, with 11 bases in between. Germline V lookup: CDR1 KGHSH, CDR2 LQKENI. Sequencing was done on a sample of PBMCs. The chain carries TRBV18 and TRBJ2-3; possible D gene TRBD2, 6 bases. The TCR sequence derives from a woman aged 25-40 years in good health and CMV-seronegative. Here the CDR3 reads CASSLTRGTDTQYF. The DNA of the CDR3 is TGTGCCAGCTCCCTGACTAGGGGCACAGATACGCAGTATTTT.